The clone carrying this TCR beta chain showed up many times. The study defined stable Graves' hyperthyroidism as no ophthalmopathy progression within 18 months. CDR3 length equals 16 residues. V lost 1 base to trimming and J lost 0 bases, with 11 bases between them. Germline CDR1 reads SGHVS; CDR2 reads FQNEAQ. This sample was taken from a study of T cells in Graves' hyperthyroidism and ophthalmopathy. There were TCR beta CDR3 regions amplified from RNA transcripts. First-round RT-PCR of the TCR CDR3 relied on the HTBI primer set. TCRdb ran MiXCR on the multiplex PCR reads and lists one entry per CDR3 protein. The sample has a few hundred thousand distinct CDR3 sequences, 18% seen once.

This rearrangement joins TRBV7-8 to TRBJ2-3; TRBD2 might be the D (6 bases). This receptor was obtained from a woman aged 45 to 65 with Graves' hyperthyroidism. The sequencing sample was made of blood. The chain's CDR3 is CASSLGGSGSTDTQYF. The DNA for the CDR3 is TGTGCCAGCAGCTTAGGAGGCAGCGGGAGCACAGATACGCAGTATTTT.